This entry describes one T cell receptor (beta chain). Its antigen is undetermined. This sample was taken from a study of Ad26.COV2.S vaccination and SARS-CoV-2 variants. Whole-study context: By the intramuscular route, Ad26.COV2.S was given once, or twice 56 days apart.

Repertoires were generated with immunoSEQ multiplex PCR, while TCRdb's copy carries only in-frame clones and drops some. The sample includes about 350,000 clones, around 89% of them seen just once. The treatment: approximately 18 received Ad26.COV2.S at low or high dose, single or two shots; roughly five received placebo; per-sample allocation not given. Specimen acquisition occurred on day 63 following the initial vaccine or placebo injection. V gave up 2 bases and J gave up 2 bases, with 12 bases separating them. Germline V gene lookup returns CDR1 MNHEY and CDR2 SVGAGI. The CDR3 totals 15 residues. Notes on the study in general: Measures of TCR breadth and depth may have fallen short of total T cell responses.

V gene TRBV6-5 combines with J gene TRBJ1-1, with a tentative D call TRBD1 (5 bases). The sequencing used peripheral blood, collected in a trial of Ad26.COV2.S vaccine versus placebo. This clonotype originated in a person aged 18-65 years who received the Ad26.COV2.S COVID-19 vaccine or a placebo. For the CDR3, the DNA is TGTGCCAGCAGTTACAATATTGGGGGAAACACTGAAGCTTTCTTT. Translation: CASSYNIGGNTEAFF.